These T cell receptor beta chains were read from a single sample in a study of human T cells and chemical hapten exposure. TCRdb reprocessed the RACE reads via MiXCR and lists one record per CDR3 protein. This table holds about 350,000 distinct CDR3 sequences, around 5% found once. The starting material was whole blood, obtained in connection with sensitization to the hapten diphenylcyclopropenone (DPC). The receptors derive from a woman between 18 and 29 years old with alopecia areata. Some clones in this sample may be carry-over from other donors' samples. Both conserved end residues are part of each CDR3.

v_gene	j_gene	CDR3aa
TRBV11-2	TRBJ1-1	CASSFRQEGTEAFF
TRBV6-2/TRBV6-3	TRBJ1-2	CASRHSYGYTF
TRBV15	TRBJ1-6	CATSTLSSYNSPLHF
TRBV12-3/TRBV12-4	TRBJ1-4	CASSSIRDRGLRKPGATNEKLFF
TRBV4-3	TRBJ2-7	CASSQDQGLAYEQYF
TRBV20-1	TRBJ2-3	CSARDPQGFSTDTQYF
TRBV12-3/TRBV12-4	TRBJ1-1	CASRRGQALLNTEAFF
TRBV14	TRBJ1-3	CASSHRQGEVFGNTIYF
TRBV6-5	TRBJ1-2	CASNGQGGEGYTF
TRBV5-1	TRBJ1-6	CASSLGQRNSPLHF
TRBV3-1	TRBJ1-1	CASSQDKSFFEAFF
TRBV7-9	TRBJ1-1	CASSPGQGRVGTEAFF
TRBV5-1	TRBJ2-5	CASSPATSGYGETQYF
TRBV24-1	TRBJ2-1	CATSDFERGAWGQFF
TRBV29-1	TRBJ2-6	CSVVLSGANVLTF
TRBV27	TRBJ1-1	CASSFISGTEAFF
TRBV5-1	TRBJ1-1	CASSVETGSVTEAFF
TRBV29-1	TRBJ1-2	CSVATGGNYGYTF
TRBV7-9	TRBJ1-1	CASSLRGVNTEAFF
TRBV7-9	TRBJ2-4	CASSLGVEDIQYF
TRBV20-1	TRBJ1-1	CSARTGFTEAFF
TRBV4-2	TRBJ2-1	CASSQEAATYNEQFF